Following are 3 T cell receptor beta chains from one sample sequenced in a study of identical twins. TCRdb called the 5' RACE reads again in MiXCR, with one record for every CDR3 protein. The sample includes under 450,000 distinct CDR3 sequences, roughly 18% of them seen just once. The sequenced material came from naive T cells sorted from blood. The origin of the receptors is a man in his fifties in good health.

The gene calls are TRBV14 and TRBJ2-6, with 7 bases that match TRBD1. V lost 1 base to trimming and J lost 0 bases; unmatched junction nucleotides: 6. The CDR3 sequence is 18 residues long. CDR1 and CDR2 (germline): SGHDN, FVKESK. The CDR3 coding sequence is TGTGCCAGCAGCCAAGTGACAGGGCTCCGCTCTGGGGCCAACGTCCTGACTTTC. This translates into CASSQVTGLRSGANVLTF.

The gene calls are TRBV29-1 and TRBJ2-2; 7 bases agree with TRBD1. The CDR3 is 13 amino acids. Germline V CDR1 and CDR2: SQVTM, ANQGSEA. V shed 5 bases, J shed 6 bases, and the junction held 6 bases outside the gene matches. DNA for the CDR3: TGCAGCGTTAGACAGGGATTTCCCGGGGAGCTGTTTTTT. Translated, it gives CSVRQGFPGELFF.

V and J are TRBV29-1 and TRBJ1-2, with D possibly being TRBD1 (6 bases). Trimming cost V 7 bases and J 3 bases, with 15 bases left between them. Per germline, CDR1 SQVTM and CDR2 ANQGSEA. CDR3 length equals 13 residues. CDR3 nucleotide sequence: TGCAGCGCAGCAGGGGCCGCTGACTATGGCTACACCTTC. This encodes CSAAGAADYGYTF.